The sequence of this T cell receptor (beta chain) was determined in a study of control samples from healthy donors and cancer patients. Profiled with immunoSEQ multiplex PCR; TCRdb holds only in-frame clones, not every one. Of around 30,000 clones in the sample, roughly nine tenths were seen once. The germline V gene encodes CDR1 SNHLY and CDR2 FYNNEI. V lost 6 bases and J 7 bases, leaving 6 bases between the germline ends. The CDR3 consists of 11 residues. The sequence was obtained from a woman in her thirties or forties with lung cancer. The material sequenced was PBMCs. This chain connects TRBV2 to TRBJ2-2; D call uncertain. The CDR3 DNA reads TGTGCCAGCAGGGGGATCGGGGAGCTGTTTTTT. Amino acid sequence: CASRGIGELFF. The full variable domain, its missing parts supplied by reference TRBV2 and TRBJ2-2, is EPEVTQTPSHQVTQMGQEVILRCVPISNHLYFYWYRQILGQKVEFLVSFYNNEISEKSEIFDDQFSVERPDGSNFTLKIRSTKLEDSAMYFCASRGIGELFFGEGSRLTVL.